The 32 T cell receptor beta chains in this list originate from one sample, sequenced in a study of CD8+ T cells in alopecia areata. Extracted RNA was reverse transcribed, and the resulting cDNA served as sequencing template. TCRdb keeps only in-frame clones here, not all; method: immunoSEQ multiplex PCR. In the table there are 140,000 to 150,000 clones, less than 65% of which are singletons. Source material: CD8+ T cells sorted from blood. These receptors were collected from a human donor in good health.

The V call is TRBV5-1, the J call TRBJ2-3; the D is unclear. Trimming took 2 bases from V and 3 from J, leaving 7 bases between them. Looked up from germline, CDR1 is SGHRS and CDR2 is YFSETQ. The CDR3 runs 13 residues. In DNA form, the CDR3 reads TGCGCCAGCAGCTTAGAAACTACAGATACGCAGTATTTT. It specifies CASSLETTDTQYF.

In its sample, this clone was seen a few times. The V call is TRBV7-9, the J call TRBJ2-1; no clear D. Germline V gene lookup returns CDR1 SEHNR and CDR2 FQNEAQ (reference sequence). The CDR3 contains 11 residues. V gave up 6 bases and J gave up 10 bases, with 10 bases separating them. Here the CDR3 DNA reads TGTGCCAGCAGTGGTCAGAGGGAGCAGTTCTTC. This translates into CASSGQREQFF.

This clone was found a few times. V is TRBV14 and J is TRBJ1-1, with D tentatively TRBD1 (5 bases). The germline V gene has CDR1 SGHDN and CDR2 FVKESK. Trimming left V 3 bases short and J 1 base short, with 6 bases between. The CDR3 sequence is 13 residues long. Written as DNA, the CDR3 is TGTGCCAGCAGCCAGGGGCGGAACACTGAAGCTTTCTTT. Translated: CASSQGRNTEAFF.

This clone has more than one count but fewer than ten. V and J are TRBV29-1 and TRBJ1-2; TRBD1 is a possible D gene (5 bases). This CDR3 spans 11 amino acids. Deletions cut 6 bases from V and 7 bases from J, with 12 bases between. CDR1 is SQVTM, CDR2 ANQGSEA, per germline. The CDR3 here is CSVRVNSGYTF. CDR3 nucleotide sequence: TGCAGCGTCAGGGTTAACAGTGGCTACACCTTC.

V is TRBV6-6 and J is TRBJ2-2, with 11 bases aligning to TRBD1. The CDR3 extends over 16 amino acids. Trimming cost V 6 bases and J 6 bases; bases outside gene matches: 9. In germline, CDR1 is MNHNY, CDR2 SVGAGI (reference sequence). CDR3 DNA sequence: TGTGCCAGCAGCTCCGGGACAGGGGGTCTCGCCGGGGAGCTGTTTTTT. Its protein product is CASSSGTGGLAGELFF.

The chain uses TRBV27 and TRBJ2-1, with unresolved D. Trimming removed 3 bases from V and 8 bases from J, with 11 bases in between. Germline V gene data show CDR1 as MNHEY and CDR2 as SMNVEV (reference sequence). The CDR3 runs to 13 residues. CDR3 sequence: CASSLATYDEQFF. The DNA for the CDR3 is TGTGCCAGCAGTTTGGCCACATACGATGAGCAGTTCTTC.

A note on this clone: The sample contains more than one DNA sequence encoding this CDR3. The rearrangement links TRBV9 to TRBJ2-2; D is unresolved. CDR1 and CDR2 from the germline V gene are SGDLS and YYNGEE. Trimming pared 0 bases from V and 7 bases from J, leaving 4 bases between. There are 12 residues in the CDR3. CDR3 DNA sequence: TGTGCCAGCAGCGTAGTGGGCGGGGAGCTGTTTTTT. Protein product: CASSVVGGELFF.

This clone has just a few counts. The V call is TRBV7-9, the J call TRBJ1-1; D is uncertain. The CDR3 consists of 12 residues. CDR1 and CDR2 from the germline V gene are SEHNR and FQNEAQ (reference sequence). V was trimmed by 5 bases and J by 7 bases, leaving 11 bases between them. CDR3 loop: CASSTRRLEAFF. The CDR3, as DNA: TGTGCCAGCAGCACCCGCAGGCTTGAAGCTTTCTTT.

The V and J genes are TRBV27 and TRBJ2-1; TRBD1 might be the D (6 bases). V was shortened by 3 bases and J by 2 bases, with 8 bases between the two germline ends. Germline lookup yields CDR1 MNHEY and CDR2 SMNVEV (reference sequence). CDR3 size: 14 residues. This chain's CDR3 is CASSFGTTYNEQFF. DNA for the CDR3: TGTGCCAGCAGTTTCGGGACAACCTACAATGAGCAGTTCTTC.

The V call is TRBV7-9, the J call TRBJ1-1; TRBD1 matches 7 bases. The CDR3 covers 14 residues. Trimming took 5 bases from V and 9 from J; bases not matched to a gene: 12. Germline CDR1 and CDR2: SEHNR and FQNEAQ (reference sequence). CDR3 amino acids: CASSGTVEASKAFF. The DNA for the CDR3 is TGTGCCAGCAGCGGGACAGTCGAGGCTTCTAAAGCTTTCTTT.

This clone was seen once. J is TRBJ1-5 and V is TRBV27; 7 bases line up with TRBD1. CDR3 length equals 16 residues. Germline CDR1 is MNHEY and CDR2 is SMNVEV (reference sequence). The V and J ends lost 5 bases and 6 bases, in that order; junction bases with no gene match: 13. CDR3 in amino acids: CASSTQQGKDGQPQHF. The CDR3 DNA reads as TGTGCCAGCAGTACCCAACAGGGGAAAGATGGTCAGCCCCAGCATTTT.

The chain carries TRBV5-1 and TRBJ1-2; D might be TRBD1 (6 bases). V lost 0 bases, J lost 0 bases, and 15 bases lay in between. The germline V gene encodes CDR1 SGHRS and CDR2 YFSETQ. The CDR3 runs to 17 residues. The CDR3 spells CASSLDTGRYSNYGYTF. DNA for the CDR3: TGCGCCAGCAGCTTGGATACAGGGAGATATTCTAACTATGGCTACACCTTC.

This clone was recorded only once. J is TRBJ2-1 and V is TRBV27; 10 positions agree with TRBD2. The CDR3 sequence is 14 residues long. Germline trimming cut 6 bases from V and 5 bases from J; bases unmatched to any gene: 4. Germline CDR1 MNHEY, CDR2 SMNVEV (reference sequence). The chain's CDR3 is CASSGLAENNEQFF. CDR3 sequence (DNA): TGTGCCAGCAGCGGACTAGCGGAGAACAATGAGCAGTTCTTC.

The rearrangement uses TRBV11-2 and TRBJ1-5; D ambiguous. There are 13 residues in the CDR3. Per the germline V gene, CDR1 is SGHAT and CDR2 is FQNNGV. Trimming took 1 base from V and 7 from J, leaving 8 bases between them. CDR3 in amino acids: CASSLGVGQPQHF. The CDR3 region has the DNA TGTGCCAGCAGCTTAGGCGTGGGGCAGCCCCAGCATTTT.

The chain has TRBV23-1 and TRBJ2-1, with 8 bases lining up with TRBD2. TRBV23-1 has ORF status, its function being uncertain. The CDR3 contains 13 residues. V lost 11 bases and J lost 4; bases outside the gene matches: 7. This CDR3 is CARPGGVYNEQFF. As DNA, the CDR3 is TGCGCCCGCCCCGGGGGGGTATACAATGAGCAGTTCTTC.

V and J are TRBV13 and TRBJ2-1, with 8 nucleotides matching TRBD1. V lost 5 bases to trimming and J lost 10 bases; unmatched junction nucleotides: 7. Germline lookup yields CDR1 PRHDT and CDR2 FYEKMQ (reference sequence). The CDR3 is 13 amino acids. The CDR3 spells CASSHRDRNEQFF. The CDR3 DNA reads TGTGCCAGCAGCCACCGGGACAGGAACGAGCAGTTCTTC.

The V call is TRBV5-6, the J call TRBJ2-3; weak D call: TRBD2 (5 bases). Germline CDR1 and CDR2: SGHDT and YYEEEE. Trimming cost V 0 bases and J 2 bases, with 7 bases left between them. The CDR3 spans 14 residues. CDR3 region: CASSLEADTDTQYF. The CDR3 bases are TGTGCCAGCAGCTTGGAAGCGGACACAGATACGCAGTATTTT.

This clone was found a few times. The genes are TRBV29-1 and TRBJ2-2; D not certain. V lost 1 base and J lost 4, with 10 bases in between. The V gene's germline CDR1 is SQVTM and CDR2 ANQGSEA. CDR3 length: 14 residues. The CDR3 bases are TGCAGCGTTGAAGTGGCCGCCCCCACCGGGGAGCTGTTTTTT. This translates into CSVEVAAPTGELFF.

For the CDR3, the DNA is TGTGCCAGCAGCGGCGGACAGGGCAAGTCCTACGAGCAGTACTTC. Translating gives CASSGGQGKSYEQYF. The chain recombines TRBV9 with TRBJ2-7; 8 bases align to TRBD1. The CDR3 sequence is 15 residues long. V shed 3 bases, J shed 1 base, and the junction held 6 bases outside the gene matches. In germline, CDR1 is SGDLS, CDR2 YYNGEE.

This clone was seen a few times. The chain uses TRBV11-2 and TRBJ2-7; D is unclear. CDR1 and CDR2 from the germline V gene are SGHAT and FQNNGV. The germline V and J ends were trimmed by 1 base and 3 bases, with 7 bases remaining between them. The length of the CDR3 is 13 residues. The CDR3 is CASSLGRNYEQYF. The CDR3, as DNA: TGTGCCAGCAGCTTAGGACGGAACTACGAGCAGTACTTC.

This clone was observed a handful of times. The rearrangement joins TRBV4-1 to TRBJ2-7, with a possible D match to TRBD2 (6 bases). The germline V gene has CDR1 MGHRA and CDR2 YSYEKL. This CDR3 region has 15 residues. V lost 1 base, J lost 4 bases, and 14 bases lay in between. As DNA, the CDR3 is TGCGCCAGCAGCCAAGGCTTCTTGGGGAGGTACGAGCAGTACTTC. This sequence encodes CASSQGFLGRYEQYF.

The V call is TRBV29-1, the J call TRBJ2-7; D possibly corresponds to TRBD2 (6 bases). Germline CDR1 and CDR2: SQVTM and ANQGSEA. This CDR3 has 13 residues. V gave up 7 bases and J gave up 0 bases, with 13 bases separating them. The CDR3 loop reads CSAMSGYSYEQYF. CDR3 bases: TGCAGCGCTATGAGCGGGTACTCCTACGAGCAGTACTTC.

A note on this clone: Other DNA variants within this sample encode the same CDR3. J is TRBJ2-1 and V is TRBV5-6; D uncertain. V lost 4 bases and J lost 6, with 5 bases in between. In germline, CDR1 is SGHDT, CDR2 YYEEEE. This CDR3 has 11 residues. In DNA, the CDR3 is TGTGCCAGCAGCCTGGGCAATGAGCAGTTCTTC. Its protein is CASSLGNEQFF. Full variable domain (remainder filled in from reference TRBV5-6 and TRBJ2-1): DAGVTQSPTHLIKTRGQQVTLRCSPKSGHDTVSWYQQALGQGPQFIFQYYEEEERQRGNFPDRFSGHQFPNYSSELNVNALLLGDSALYLCASSLGNEQFFGPGTRLTVL.

V usage is TRBV4-1 and J usage is TRBJ2-6; D remains ambiguous. V gave up 0 bases and J gave up 4 bases, with 10 bases separating them. The CDR3 has 16 amino acids. CDR1 is MGHRA, CDR2 YSYEKL, per germline. CDR3: CASSQDPGPGANVLTF. The CDR3 DNA reads as TGCGCCAGCAGCCAAGATCCCGGGCCCGGGGCCAACGTCCTGACTTTC.

The gene calls are TRBV7-6 and TRBJ2-1, with 10 nucleotides matching TRBD1. The germline gives CDR1 SGHVS, CDR2 FNYEAQ. The trim removed 1 base at V and 6 bases at J, leaving 0 bases unmatched. The CDR3 is 14 amino acids. The CDR3 sequence: CASSLGTGGNEQFF. The DNA of the CDR3 is TGTGCCAGCAGCTTAGGGACAGGGGGCAATGAGCAGTTCTTC.

The CDR3 sequence is CASSLSGRNYGYTF. The CDR3 DNA reads as TGTGCCAGCAGCCTCTCCGGTCGGAACTATGGCTACACCTTC. The chain carries TRBV14 and TRBJ1-2; no clear D gene. The CDR3 is 14 amino acids. The ends were cut back, 4 bases at V and 2 bases at J, with 11 bases in the middle. Germline CDR1 reads SGHDN; CDR2 reads FVKESK. The full variable domain, in which reference TRBV14 and TRBJ1-2 provide the parts outside the CDR3, is EAGVTQFPSHSVIEKGQTVTLRCDPISGHDNLYWYRRVMGKEIKFLLHFVKESKQDESGMPNNRFLAERTGGTYSTLKVQPAELEDSGVYFCASSLSGRNYGYTFGSGTRLTVV.

The chain uses TRBV29-1 and TRBJ2-7; TRBD2 aligns across 7 bases. Germline V gene data show CDR1 as SQVTM and CDR2 as ANQGSEA. J lost 2 bases, V lost 4 bases, and 5 bases had no gene match. This CDR3 region has 13 residues. The CDR3 DNA reads as TGCAGCGTTGTAGCGGGCCCACCCTACGAGCAGTACTTC. Amino acids: CSVVAGPPYEQYF.

The V and J genes are TRBV27 and TRBJ2-3; D is perhaps TRBD2 (6 bases). Between the trimmed V and J ends, which lost 2 bases and 5 bases, there was a span of 23 bases. Looked up from germline, CDR1 is MNHEY and CDR2 is SMNVEV (reference sequence). This CDR3 has 18 amino acids. CDR3 amino acids: CASSLGRRAVGWRDTQYF. CDR3 DNA: TGTGCCAGCAGTTTAGGGAGGCGGGCAGTTGGTTGGAGAGATACGCAGTATTTT.

The chain is built from TRBV29-1 and TRBJ1-1; 9 nucleotides match TRBD1. The CDR3 runs 14 residues. The germline gives CDR1 SQVTM, CDR2 ANQGSEA. V lost 1 base to trimming and J lost 6 bases; unmatched junction nucleotides: 6. CDR3 DNA sequence: TGCAGCGTTGAAGGGAAGGGACAGGGTGCTGAAGCTTTCTTT. Its protein is CSVEGKGQGAEAFF. The whole variable domain, filled in from reference TRBV29-1 and TRBJ1-1, reads SAVISQKPSRDICQRGTSLTIQCQVDSQVTMMFWYRQQPGQSLTLIATANQGSEATYESGFVIDKFPISRPNLTFSTLTVSNMSPEDSSIYLCSVEGKGQGAEAFFGQGTRLTVV.

This chain connects TRBV11-2 to TRBJ2-4; 8 positions match TRBD1. The V and J ends lost 5 bases and 8 bases, in that order; junction bases with no gene match: 5. This CDR3 contains 13 residues. Germline lookup yields CDR1 SGHAT and CDR2 FQNNGV. CDR3 DNA: TGTGCCAGCAGCCCCGGACAGGGCTACATTCAGTACTTC. Translating gives CASSPGQGYIQYF.

This chain connects TRBV28 to TRBJ2-3; 9 bases fit TRBD1. There are 14 residues in the CDR3. Per germline, CDR1 MDHEN and CDR2 SYDVKM. The junction had 3 bases not matched to a gene; V was cut back by 6 bases and J by 2 bases. Written as DNA, the CDR3 is TGTGCCAGCAGGGGGACAGGGTCCACAGATACGCAGTATTTT. Encoded protein: CASRGTGSTDTQYF.

J is TRBJ2-2 and V is TRBV7-9, with D possibly TRBD1 on 6 matching bases. Trimming took 5 bases from V and 6 from J, leaving 10 bases between them. Germline V CDR1 and CDR2: SEHNR, FQNEAQ (reference sequence). The length of the CDR3 is 13 residues. The CDR3, as DNA: TGTGCCAGCAGCCGGACAGTCTCCGGGGAGCTGTTTTTT. Its translation: CASSRTVSGELFF.